This TCR beta chain was profiled in a study of blood T cell repertoires in COVID-19 (dated by TCRdb to 2018 to 2020). With respect to the entire study: Samples from collaborators originated in the United States, Italy and Spain and spanned both the acute and convalescent phases of COVID-19. The material from the prospective study consisted of cDNA or gDNA derived from T cells, B-cell-depleted T cells, or PBMCs. The repertoires were released in a freely available public database meant as a resource for research on the immune response to SARS-CoV-2. Subjects who had been exposed to COVID-19, were actively infected with it, or had recovered from it provided the deeply sampled blood TCRbeta repertoires that made up the dataset. Samples were obtained from the ongoing ImmuneRACE study (first 160 participants) and from 1,254 subjects provided by 6 global collaborators. A de-identified subject ID, COVID-19 status, age in years and sex were almost always included in the sample metadata. Where available, HLA class I and class II types were taken from metadata supplied by the sample provider and were not determined by assay-based typing. Broader findings and caveats from the paper: How much clinical and demographic metadata was included differed by source and by participant, and the metadata was provided uncurated.

TCRbeta CDR3 regions were amplified from genomic DNA by means of the immunoSEQ Assay, a bias-controlled multiplex PCR. In the authors' own workflow: The number of nucleated cells in each sample was estimated by amplification of reference gene primers within the assay. To quantify the absolute abundance of each unique TCRbeta CDR3 rearrangement, sequence reads were collapsed and filtered. For each sample, productive Simpson clonality was calculated as the square root of Simpson's diversity index over productive rearrangements. Drawn from immuneACCESS, this table holds only the in-frame rearrangements with V and J called that TCRdb kept. Clones are partly lost; checked studies trace under half to an unresolved V gene and leave the rest unexplained. The V and J calls and clone size were taken over from that table, and D and trimming were inferred from the DNA. In this sample the table shows some 270,000 clones, around 87% of which occur a single time. 2.1% of the sample is held by the ten biggest clonotypes.

For this clone: Its cognate antigen has yet to be identified. No quality values exist for individual bases; no much larger clone is one base distant.

At one collaborating source in Seattle, patients were enrolled during active infection and were followed longitudinally through the course of disease. Each collaborating institution followed its own protocols to collect whole blood in K2EDTA tubes. Collaborator samples were shipped for TCRbeta analysis as frozen whole blood, isolated PBMCs, or DNA extracted from either sample type. There are 11 amino acids in the CDR3, from cysteine to phenylalanine inclusive. Here the CDR3 DNA is all that survives: 33 bases in frame from base 1. CDR1 MNHEY and CDR2 SVGAGI are derived from the germline V gene. Trimming leaves V shorter by 6 bases and J shorter by 9 bases, with the junction holding 2 bases beyond the gene matches.

This TCR came from a woman aged 60 to 75 with COVID-19, enrolled during active disease. Here the chain combines TRBV6-5 and TRBJ2-1, with TRBD2 identical over 7 junction bases. Specimen: peripheral blood. The nucleotides read TGTGCCAGCAGCCGGGGGGTTGAGCAGTTCTTC. It specifies CASSRGVEQFF.